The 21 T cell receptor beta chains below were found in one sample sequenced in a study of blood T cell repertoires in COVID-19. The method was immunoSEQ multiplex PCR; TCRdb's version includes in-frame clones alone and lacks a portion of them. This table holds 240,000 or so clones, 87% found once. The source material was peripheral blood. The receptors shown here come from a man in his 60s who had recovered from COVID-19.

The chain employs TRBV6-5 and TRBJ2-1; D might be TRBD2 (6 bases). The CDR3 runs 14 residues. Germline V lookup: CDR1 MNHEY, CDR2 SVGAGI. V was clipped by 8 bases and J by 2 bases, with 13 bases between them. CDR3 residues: CASGRLATYNEQFF. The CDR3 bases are TGTGCCAGCGGGCGGCTAGCGACCTACAATGAGCAGTTCTTC.

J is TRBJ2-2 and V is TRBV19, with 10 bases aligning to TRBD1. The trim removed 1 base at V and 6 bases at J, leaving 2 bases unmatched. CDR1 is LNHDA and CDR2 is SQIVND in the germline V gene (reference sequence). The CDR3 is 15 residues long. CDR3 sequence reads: CASSIGGTGAGELFF. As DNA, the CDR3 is TGTGCCAGTAGTATAGGGGGGACAGGGGCCGGGGAGCTGTTTTTT.

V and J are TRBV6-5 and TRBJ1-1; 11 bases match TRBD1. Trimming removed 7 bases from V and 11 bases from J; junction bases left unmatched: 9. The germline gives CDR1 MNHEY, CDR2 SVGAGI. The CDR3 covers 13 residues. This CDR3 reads CASKMDRGRPAFF. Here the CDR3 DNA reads TGTGCCAGCAAAATGGACAGGGGGCGCCCGGCTTTCTTT.

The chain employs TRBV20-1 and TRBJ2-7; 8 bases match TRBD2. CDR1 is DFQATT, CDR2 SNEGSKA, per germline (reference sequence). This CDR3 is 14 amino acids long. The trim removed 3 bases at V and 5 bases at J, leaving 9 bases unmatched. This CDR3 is CSASRRGVLDEQYF. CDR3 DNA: TGCAGTGCTAGTAGGCGGGGGGTCCTCGACGAGCAGTACTTC.

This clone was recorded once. The CDR3 nucleotides read TGTGCCAGCAGCCGCCCAACCGGGACAGGGGGCTATGGCTACACCTTC. Translating gives CASSRPTGTGGYGYTF. The gene calls are TRBV7-2 and TRBJ1-2; 11 nucleotides match TRBD1. The J segment lost 4 bases and the V segment lost 5 bases, leaving 9 bases of the junction unmatched. This CDR3 comprises 16 residues. Germline V CDR1 and CDR2: SGHTA, FQGNSA.

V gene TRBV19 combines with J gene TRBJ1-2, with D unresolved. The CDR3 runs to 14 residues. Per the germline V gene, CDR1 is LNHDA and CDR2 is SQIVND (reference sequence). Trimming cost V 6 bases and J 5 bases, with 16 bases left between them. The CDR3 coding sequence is TGTGCCAGTAGCGGTGACTCGACGAGATATGGCTACACCTTC. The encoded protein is CASSGDSTRYGYTF.

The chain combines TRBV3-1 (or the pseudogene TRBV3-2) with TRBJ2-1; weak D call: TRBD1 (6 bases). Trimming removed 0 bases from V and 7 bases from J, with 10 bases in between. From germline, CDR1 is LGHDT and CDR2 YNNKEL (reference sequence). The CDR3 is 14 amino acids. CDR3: CASSQDQGSNEQFF. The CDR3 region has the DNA TGTGCCAGCAGCCAAGATCAGGGGTCAAATGAGCAGTTCTTC.

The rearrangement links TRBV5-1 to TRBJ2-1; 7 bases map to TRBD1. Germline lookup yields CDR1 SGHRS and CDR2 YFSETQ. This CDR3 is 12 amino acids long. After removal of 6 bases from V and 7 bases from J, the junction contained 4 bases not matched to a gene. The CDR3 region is CASTKGANEQFF. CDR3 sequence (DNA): TGCGCCAGCACGAAGGGGGCGAATGAGCAGTTCTTC.

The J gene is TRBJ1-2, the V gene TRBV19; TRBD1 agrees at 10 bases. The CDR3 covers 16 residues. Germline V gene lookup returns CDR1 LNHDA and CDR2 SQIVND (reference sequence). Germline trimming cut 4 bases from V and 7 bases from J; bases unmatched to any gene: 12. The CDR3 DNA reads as TGTGCCAGTAGTAGAGCGGGACAGGGGCGTTCTAGTGGCTACACCTTC. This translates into CASSRAGQGRSSGYTF.

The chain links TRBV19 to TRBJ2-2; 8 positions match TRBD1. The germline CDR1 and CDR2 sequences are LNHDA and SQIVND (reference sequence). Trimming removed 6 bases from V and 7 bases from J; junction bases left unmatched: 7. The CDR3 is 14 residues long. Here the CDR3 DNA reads TGTGCCAGTAGGCGGACAGGGTTGGGCGGGGAGCTGTTTTTT. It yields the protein CASRRTGLGGELFF.

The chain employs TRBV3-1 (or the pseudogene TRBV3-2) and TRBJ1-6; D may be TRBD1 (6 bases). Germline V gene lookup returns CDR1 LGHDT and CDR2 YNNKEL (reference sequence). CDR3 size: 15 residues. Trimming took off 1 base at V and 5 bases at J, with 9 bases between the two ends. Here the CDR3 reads CASSQVGADNSPLHF. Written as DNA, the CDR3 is TGTGCCAGCAGCCAAGTGGGGGCAGATAATTCACCCCTCCACTTT.

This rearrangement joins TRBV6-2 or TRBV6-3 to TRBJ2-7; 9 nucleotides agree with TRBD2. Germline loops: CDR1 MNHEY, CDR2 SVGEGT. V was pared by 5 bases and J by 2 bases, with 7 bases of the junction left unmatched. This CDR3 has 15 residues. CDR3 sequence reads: CASSMGLAQTYEQYF. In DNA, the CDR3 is TGTGCCAGCAGTATGGGACTAGCCCAGACCTACGAGCAGTACTTC.

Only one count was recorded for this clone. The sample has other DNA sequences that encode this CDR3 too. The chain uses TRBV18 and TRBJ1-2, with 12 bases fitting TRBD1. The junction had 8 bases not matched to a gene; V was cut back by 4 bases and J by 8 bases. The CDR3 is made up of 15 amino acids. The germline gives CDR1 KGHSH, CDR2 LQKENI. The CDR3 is CASSQPGQGAWGYTF. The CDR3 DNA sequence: TGTGCCAGCTCACAGCCGGGACAGGGGGCTTGGGGCTACACCTTC.

CDR3 DNA sequence: TGTGCCAGCAGGAGGACAGGGAGCTCCTACGAGCAGTACTTC. The encoded protein is CASRRTGSSYEQYF. This sequence joins TRBV2 and TRBJ2-7; 8 nucleotides line up with TRBD1. Looked up from germline, CDR1 is SNHLY and CDR2 is FYNNEI. Trimming took 6 bases from V and 0 from J; bases not matched to a gene: 4. The CDR3 covers 14 residues.

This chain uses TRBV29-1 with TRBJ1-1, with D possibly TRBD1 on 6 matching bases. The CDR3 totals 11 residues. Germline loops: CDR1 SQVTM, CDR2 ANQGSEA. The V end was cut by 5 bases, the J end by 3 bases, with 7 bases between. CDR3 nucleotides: TGCAGCGTTACAGGGTACACTGAAGCTTTCTTT. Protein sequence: CSVTGYTEAFF.

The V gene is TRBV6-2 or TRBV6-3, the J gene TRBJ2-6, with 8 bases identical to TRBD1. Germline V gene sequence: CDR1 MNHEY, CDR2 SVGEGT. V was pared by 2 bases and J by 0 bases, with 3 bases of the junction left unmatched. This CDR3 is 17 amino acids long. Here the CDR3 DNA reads TGTGCCAGCAGTTACGGACAGGGACGCTCTGGGGCCAACGTCCTGACTTTC. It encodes CASSYGQGRSGANVLTF.

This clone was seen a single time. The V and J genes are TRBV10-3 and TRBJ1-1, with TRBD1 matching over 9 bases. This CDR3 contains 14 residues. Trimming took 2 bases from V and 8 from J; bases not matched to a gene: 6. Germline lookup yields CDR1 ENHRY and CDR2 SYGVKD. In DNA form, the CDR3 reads TGTGCCATCAGTGAGAGGGGACAGGGCGGCGAAGCTTTCTTT. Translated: CAISERGQGGEAFF.

CDR3 in DNA: TGTGCCAGCAGCCACAACAGGGTTGGCTACACCTTC. Its protein is CASSHNRVGYTF. This rearrangement joins TRBV3-1 (or the pseudogene TRBV3-2) to TRBJ1-2; D possibly corresponds to TRBD1 (6 bases). V gave up 3 bases and J gave up 7 bases, with 9 bases separating them. Germline loops: CDR1 LGHDT, CDR2 YNNKEL (reference sequence). The CDR3 contains 12 residues.

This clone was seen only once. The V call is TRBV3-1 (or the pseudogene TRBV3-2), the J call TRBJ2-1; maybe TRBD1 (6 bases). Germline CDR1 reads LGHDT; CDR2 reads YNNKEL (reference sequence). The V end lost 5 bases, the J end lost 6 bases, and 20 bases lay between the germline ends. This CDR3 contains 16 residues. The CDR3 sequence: CASSVTGTKKGNEQFF. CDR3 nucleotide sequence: TGTGCCAGCAGCGTAACCGGGACAAAAAAGGGCAATGAGCAGTTCTTC.

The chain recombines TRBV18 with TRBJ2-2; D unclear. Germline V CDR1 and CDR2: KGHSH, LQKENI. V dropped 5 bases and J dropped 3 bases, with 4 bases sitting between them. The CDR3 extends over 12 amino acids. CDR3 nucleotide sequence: TGTGCCAGCTCATTCGACACCGGGGAGCTGTTTTTT. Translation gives CASSFDTGELFF.

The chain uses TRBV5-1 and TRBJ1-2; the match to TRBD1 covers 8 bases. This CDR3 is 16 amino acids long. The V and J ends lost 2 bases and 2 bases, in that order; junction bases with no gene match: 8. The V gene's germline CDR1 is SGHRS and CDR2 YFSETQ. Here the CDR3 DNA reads TGCGCCAGCAGCTTACTCGCCGGGACAGGAAACTATGGCTACACCTTC. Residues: CASSLLAGTGNYGYTF.